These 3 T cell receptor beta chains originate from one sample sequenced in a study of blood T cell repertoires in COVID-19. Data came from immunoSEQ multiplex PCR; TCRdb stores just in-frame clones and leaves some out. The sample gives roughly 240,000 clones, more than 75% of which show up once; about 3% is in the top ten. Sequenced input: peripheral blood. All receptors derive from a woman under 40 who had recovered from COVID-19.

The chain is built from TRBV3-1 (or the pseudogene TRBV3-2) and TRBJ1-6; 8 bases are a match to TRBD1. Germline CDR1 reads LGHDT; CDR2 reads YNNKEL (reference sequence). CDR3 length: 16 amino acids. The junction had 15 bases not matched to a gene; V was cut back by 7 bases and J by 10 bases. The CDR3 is CASTPSIGQGESPLHF. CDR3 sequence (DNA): TGTGCCAGCACCCCTTCTATAGGACAGGGAGAATCACCCCTCCACTTT.

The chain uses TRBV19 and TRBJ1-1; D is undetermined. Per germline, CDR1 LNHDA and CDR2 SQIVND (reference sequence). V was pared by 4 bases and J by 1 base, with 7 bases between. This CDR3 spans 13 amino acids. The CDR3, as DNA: TGTGCCAGTAGTAACGAGAAGAACACTGAAGCTTTCTTT. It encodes CASSNEKNTEAFF.

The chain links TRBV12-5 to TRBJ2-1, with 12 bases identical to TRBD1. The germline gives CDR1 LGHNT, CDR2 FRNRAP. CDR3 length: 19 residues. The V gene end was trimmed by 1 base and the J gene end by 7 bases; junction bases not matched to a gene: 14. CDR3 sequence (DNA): TGTGCTAGTGGTTTGGGGAAAACCCCCGGGACAGGGGGCCGGAATGAGCAGTTCTTC. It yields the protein CASGLGKTPGTGGRNEQFF.